A single sample gave rise to the 6 T cell receptor beta chains below, sequenced in a study of identical twins (dated by TCRdb to between 2015 and 2016). Library generation was performed with 5' RACE. Sequenced on an Illumina HiSeq 2000. Through fastp at Q25 and MiXCR, TCRdb rebuilt clones from the public reads, retaining in-frame beta chains. Rows with one shared CDR3 protein collapse into an entry with the most common genes and DNA. The sample records 550,000 to 800,000 distinct CDR3 sequences, roughly 6.6% of which are singletons. The ten largest clones add up to 1.6% of the sample. The sample also formed part of further work on yellow fever vaccine responses in identical twins.

The material sequenced was PBMCs. The receptors come from a woman under 30 in good health.

There are many counts of this clonotype. The chain links TRBV24-1 to TRBJ2-1; TRBD2 matches 8 bases. Germline V CDR1 and CDR2: KGHDR, SFDVKD. After removal of 4 bases from V and 7 bases from J, the junction contained 14 bases not matched to a gene. CDR3 size: 17 residues. This chain's CDR3 is CATSDDRTSQVTNEQFF. Written as DNA, the CDR3 is TGTGCCACCAGTGACGACAGGACTAGCCAAGTCACAAATGAGCAGTTCTTC.

This clonotype was counted ten times or more. V usage is TRBV29-1 and J usage is TRBJ2-2; D may be TRBD2 (5 bases). Germline CDR1 is SQVTM and CDR2 is ANQGSEA. V was cut by 4 bases and J by 1 base, with 10 bases left in between. The CDR3 spans 14 residues. The CDR3 DNA sequence: TGCAGCGTTGTCGGGGAGATGAACACCGGGGAGCTGTTTTTT. This encodes CSVVGEMNTGELFF.

Note on this clonotype: At one end, the junction sequence differs from germline, possibly due to a read error. The chain couples TRBV3-1 to TRBJ1-1, with 8 positions matching TRBD1. Looked up from germline, CDR1 is LGHDT and CDR2 is YNNKEL (reference sequence). There are 16 residues in the CDR3. CDR3 in DNA: TGTGCCAGCAGCCCCGGACAGGGTCGCATGAACTCTGAAGCTTTCTTT. Amino acid sequence: CASSPGQGRMNSEAFF.

This clonotype was recorded a few times. J is TRBJ2-2 and V is TRBV7-9, with TRBD2 matching over 7 bases. There are 16 residues in the CDR3. CDR1 and CDR2 from the germline V gene are SEHNR and FQNEAQ (reference sequence). V trimming: 3 bases; J trimming: 0 bases; junction bases outside the gene matches: 4. CDR3 in amino acids: CASSFLLAANTGELFF. CDR3 nucleotides: TGTGCCAGCAGCTTTTTGCTAGCGGCGAACACCGGGGAGCTGTTTTTT.

This clonotype was recorded at least ten times. V usage is TRBV7-7 and J usage is TRBJ2-5, with D unclear. The germline CDR1 and CDR2 sequences are SSHAT and FNYEAQ (reference sequence). Trimming shortened V by 3 bases and J by 4 bases, and 9 bases separated the two germline ends. The CDR3 sequence is 13 residues long. This chain's CDR3 is CASSLGETETQYF. As DNA, the CDR3 is TGTGCCAGCAGCTTGGGCGAAACAGAGACCCAGTACTTC. The full variable domain, with the rest looked up from reference TRBV7-7 and TRBJ2-5, is GAGVSQSPRYKVTKRGQDVTLRCDPISSHATLYWYQQALGQGPEFLTYFNYEAQPDKSGLPSDRFSAERPEGSISTLTIQRTEQRDSAMYRCASSLGETETQYFGPGTRLLVL.

This clonotype came up a few times. V is TRBV3-1 and J is TRBJ2-3; D gene unclear. V dropped 1 base and J dropped 1 base, with 15 bases sitting between them. The CDR3 extends over 17 amino acids. CDR1 LGHDT and CDR2 YNNKEL come from the germline V gene (reference sequence). Here the CDR3 DNA reads TGTGCCAGCAGCCAAGGAGCCCACCTCCCGGGCACAGATACGCAGTATTTT. Its translation: CASSQGAHLPGTDTQYF.